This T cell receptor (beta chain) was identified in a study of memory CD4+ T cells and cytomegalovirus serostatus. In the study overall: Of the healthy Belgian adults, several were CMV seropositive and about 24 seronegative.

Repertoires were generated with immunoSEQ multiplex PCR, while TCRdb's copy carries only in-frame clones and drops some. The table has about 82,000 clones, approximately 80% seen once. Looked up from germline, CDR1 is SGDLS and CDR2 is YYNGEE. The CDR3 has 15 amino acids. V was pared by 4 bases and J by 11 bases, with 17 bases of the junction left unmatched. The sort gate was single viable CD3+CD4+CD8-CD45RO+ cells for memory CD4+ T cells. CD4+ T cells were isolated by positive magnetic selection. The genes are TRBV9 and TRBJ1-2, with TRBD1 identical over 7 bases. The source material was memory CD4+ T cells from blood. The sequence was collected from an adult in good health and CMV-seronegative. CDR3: CASSTPGTAILGYTF. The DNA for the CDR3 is TGTGCCAGCAGCACGCCCGGGACAGCGATTCTGGGGTACACCTTC.